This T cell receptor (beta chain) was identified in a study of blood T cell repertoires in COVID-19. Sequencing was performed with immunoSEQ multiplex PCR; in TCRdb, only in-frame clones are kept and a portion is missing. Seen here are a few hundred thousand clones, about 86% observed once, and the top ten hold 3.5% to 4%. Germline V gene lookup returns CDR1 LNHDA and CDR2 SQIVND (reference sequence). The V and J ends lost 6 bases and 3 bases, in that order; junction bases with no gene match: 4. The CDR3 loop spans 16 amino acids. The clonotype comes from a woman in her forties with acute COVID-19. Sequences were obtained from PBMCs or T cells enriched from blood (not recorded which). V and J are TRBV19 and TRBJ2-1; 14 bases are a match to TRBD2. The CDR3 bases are TGTGCCAGTAGGGACGGGACTAGCGGGGGCTACAATGAGCAGTTCTTC. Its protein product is CASRDGTSGGYNEQFF.